This T cell receptor beta chain appears in the sequencing data of a study of blood T cells in healthy people across ages. This clonotype was counted ten times or more. Germline CDR1 is LGHDT and CDR2 is YNNKEL (reference sequence). V was cut by 1 base and J by 13 bases, with 10 bases left in between. This CDR3 contains 12 residues. A second 7 to 11 cycle PCR used barcoded and J-beta primers. One entry per CDR3 protein results from TCRdb running MiXCR on the 5' RACE reads. Of about 1,500,000 distinct CDR3 sequences detected, 28% appear once; the ten largest clones hold about 7.7%. This chain connects TRBV3-1 to TRBJ1-4; D not certain. The specimen sequenced was blood. The TCR was taken from a woman aged 25-40 years in good health. The CDR3, as DNA: TGTGCCAGCAGCCAAGCAGCGGGAAGACTGTTTTTT. Protein: CASSQAAGRLFF.